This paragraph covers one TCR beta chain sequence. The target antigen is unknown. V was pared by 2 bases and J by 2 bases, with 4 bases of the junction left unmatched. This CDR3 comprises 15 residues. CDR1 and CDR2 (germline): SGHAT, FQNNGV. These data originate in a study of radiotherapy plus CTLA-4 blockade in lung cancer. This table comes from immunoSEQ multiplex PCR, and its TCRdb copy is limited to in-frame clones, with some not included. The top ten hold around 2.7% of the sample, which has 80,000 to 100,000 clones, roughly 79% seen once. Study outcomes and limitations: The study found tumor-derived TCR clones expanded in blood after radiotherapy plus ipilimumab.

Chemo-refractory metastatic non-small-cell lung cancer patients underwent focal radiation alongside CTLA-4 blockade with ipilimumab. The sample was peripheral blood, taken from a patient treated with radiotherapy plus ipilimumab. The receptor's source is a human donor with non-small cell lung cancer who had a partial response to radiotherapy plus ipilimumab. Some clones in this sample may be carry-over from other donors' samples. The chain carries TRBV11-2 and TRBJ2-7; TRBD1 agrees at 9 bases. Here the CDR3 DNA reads TGTGCCAGCAGCTTATCCGGGACAGGGCCCTACGAGCAGTACTTC. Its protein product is CASSLSGTGPYEQYF. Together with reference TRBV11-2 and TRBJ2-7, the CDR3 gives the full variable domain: EAGVAQSPRYKIIEKRQSVAFWCNPISGHATLYWYQQILGQGPKLLIQFQNNGVVDDSQLPKDRFSAERLKGVDSTLKIQPAKLEDSAVYLCASSLSGTGPYEQYFGPGTRLTVT.